This T cell receptor (beta chain) was captured by sequencing in a study of T cells in tuberculosis. The wider study: IGRA-negative adolescents, IGRA-positive adolescents with latent tuberculosis and adults with active tuberculosis formed this South African cohort. Blood was taken before or within 7 days of anti-tuberculosis therapy.

Specified time point: new active TB diagnosis, blood taken before or within 7 days of starting treatment. Clones were sequenced by immunoSEQ multiplex PCR, and TCRdb holds only the in-frame ones, with some missing. The top ten clones hold 6.8% of a sample with 25,000 to 35,000 clones, roughly nine tenths of them seen once. Trimming took off 8 bases at V and 0 bases at J, with 16 bases between the two ends. CDR1 and CDR2 (germline): SGHRS, YFSETQ. The CDR3 is 15 residues long. This clone was observed once. This material consisted of PBMCs, taken at tuberculosis diagnosis. The chain recombines TRBV5-1 with TRBJ2-3; maybe TRBD1 (5 bases). The TCR comes from an adult with tuberculosis. Here the CDR3 reads CASTRALTSTDTQYF. The CDR3 DNA reads as TGCGCCAGTACCAGGGCGCTAACTAGCACAGATACGCAGTATTTT.